The 28 T cell receptor beta chains given below trace back to one sample, sequenced in a study of T cell repertoires in cytomegalovirus infection. In TCRdb, the reads were re-called with MiXCR into one record per CDR3 protein. The sample holds under 200,000 distinct CDR3 sequences; 25% to 30% are singletons and the top ten take 31%. The sequenced material came from PBMCs. These receptors originate from a human donor in good health (CMV status not recorded). Some clones in this sample may be carry-over from other donors' samples.

The chain carries TRBV5-1 and TRBJ2-1; no clear D gene. V lost 4 bases and J 4 bases, leaving 12 bases between the germline ends. Germline CDR1 is SGHRS and CDR2 is YFSETQ. The CDR3 covers 14 residues. The CDR3 nucleotides read TGCGCCAGCAGCCTCTCCCCCGGTTACAATGAGCAGTTCTTC. Protein: CASSLSPGYNEQFF.

This clonotype appeared a few times. V usage is TRBV11-2 and J usage is TRBJ1-2, with D hard to call. Germline lookup yields CDR1 SGHAT and CDR2 FQNNGV. V lost 1 base to trimming and J lost 4 bases, with 7 bases between them. The CDR3 totals 13 residues. CDR3 bases: TGTGCCAGCAGCTTAGGCAGGATCTATGGCTACACCTTC. Translated: CASSLGRIYGYTF.

The sample holds a few counts of this clonotype. This chain links TRBV7-3 with TRBJ2-2, with D tentatively TRBD1 or TRBD2 (5 bases each). V gave up 5 bases and J gave up 4 bases, with 14 bases separating them. CDR3 length equals 15 residues. Germline loops: CDR1 SGHTA, CDR2 FQGTGA. The CDR3 here is CASSPNTGATGELFF. CDR3 bases: TGTGCCAGCAGCCCCAACACCGGGGCCACCGGGGAGCTGTTTTTT.

This rearrangement joins TRBV4-3 to TRBJ1-4; possibly TRBD1 for D (6 bases). Germline-derived CDR1 and CDR2 are LGHNA and YSLEER. Between the trimmed V and J ends, which lost 2 bases and 6 bases, there was a span of 10 bases. This CDR3 is built from 14 residues. As DNA, the CDR3 is TGCGCCAGCAGCCAATATTACAGGGATGAAAAACTGTTTTTT. This translates into CASSQYYRDEKLFF.

The rearrangement joins TRBV7-2 to TRBJ2-5; 8 nucleotides align to TRBD2. The CDR3 loop spans 20 amino acids. The ends lost 2 bases at V and 6 bases at J; junction bases unmatched: 23. Germline CDR1 and CDR2: SGHTA and FQGNSA. The CDR3 DNA reads as TGTGCCAGCAGCTTAAGTCGGGCGGGGGCGGGGGGCGTACGGGGGAAGACCCAGTACTTC. Protein: CASSLSRAGAGGVRGKTQYF.

This clonotype was recorded at least ten times. The chain employs TRBV5-5 and TRBJ2-3; possibly TRBD1 for D (5 bases). Germline loops: CDR1 SGHKS, CDR2 YYEKEE (reference sequence). This CDR3 comprises 14 residues. V was pared by 4 bases and J by 1 base, with 10 bases between. The CDR3 sequence: CASSGLQGTDTQYF. In DNA, the CDR3 is TGTGCCAGCAGCGGTCTACAGGGCACAGATACGCAGTATTTT.

This clonotype was detected many times. V gene TRBV7-2 combines with J gene TRBJ1-4; D is unclear. Germline V gives CDR1 SGHTA, CDR2 FQGNSA. The CDR3 length is 13 residues. V lost 5 bases and J 3 bases, leaving 7 bases between the germline ends. In DNA form, the CDR3 reads TGTGCCAGCAGCCGAGGACCTAATGAAAAACTGTTTTTT. It encodes CASSRGPNEKLFF.

This chain uses TRBV5-1 with TRBJ2-4; no clear D. There are 15 residues in the CDR3. The V end lost 7 bases, the J end lost 0 bases, and 14 bases lay between the germline ends. The V gene's germline CDR1 is SGHRS and CDR2 YFSETQ. CDR3 DNA sequence: TGCGCCAGCTATAGAGACATCCTAGCCAAAAACATTCAGTACTTC. Its translation: CASYRDILAKNIQYF.

The genes are TRBV7-9 and TRBJ2-3; maybe TRBD2 (6 bases). The V gene lost 3 bases and the J gene lost 5 bases, with 15 bases spanning the gap. Germline CDR1 SEHNR, CDR2 FQNEAQ (reference sequence). This CDR3 region has 15 residues. The CDR3, as DNA: TGTGCCAGCAGCTTTCCGGGACTTCGGGTAGATACGCAGTATTTT. Amino acid sequence: CASSFPGLRVDTQYF.

This clonotype was recorded many times. The chain links TRBV2 to TRBJ2-2, with TRBD1 identical over 7 bases. V shed 6 bases and J 2 bases; nucleotides not matched to a gene: 3. Per germline, CDR1 SNHLY and CDR2 FYNNEI. This CDR3 spans 14 amino acids. The CDR3 bases are TGTGCCAGCAGGGGACAGCTTAACACCGGGGAGCTGTTTTTT. This sequence encodes CASRGQLNTGELFF.

There are a few counts of this clonotype. This sequence joins TRBV4-2 and TRBJ1-6; D gene uncertain. Germline assignment: CDR1 LGHNA and CDR2 YNFKEQ. CDR3 length: 14 residues. V was shortened by 0 bases and J by 9 bases, with 9 bases between the two germline ends. CDR3 sequence: CASSQEPESSPLHF. The DNA of the CDR3 is TGTGCCAGCAGCCAAGAACCAGAAAGTTCACCCCTCCACTTT.

CDR3: CASSEGDRKKAFF. In DNA form, the CDR3 reads TGCGCCAGCAGTGAGGGGGACAGGAAAAAAGCTTTCTTT. The rearrangement uses TRBV10-1 and TRBJ1-1; 8 bases are shared with TRBD1. Germline lookup yields CDR1 WNHNN and CDR2 SYGVQD (reference sequence). The CDR3 is 13 residues long. V lost 2 bases to trimming and J lost 9 bases; unmatched junction nucleotides: 5.

V is TRBV2 and J is TRBJ2-1; D is undetermined. CDR1 and CDR2 (germline): SNHLY, FYNNEI. The CDR3 has 13 amino acids. V dropped 4 bases and J dropped 8 bases, with 12 bases sitting between them. This chain's CDR3 is CASSVRRSDEQFF. CDR3 nucleotides: TGTGCCAGCAGTGTTAGGCGGAGCGATGAGCAGTTCTTC.

Only a few counts were recorded for this clonotype. This sequence joins TRBV5-6 and TRBJ1-2; perhaps TRBD1 as D (5 bases). CDR1 SGHDT and CDR2 YYEEEE come from the germline V gene. The CDR3 spans 16 residues. Trimming removed 7 bases at V and 5 bases at J, with 24 bases between. The CDR3 region has the DNA TGTGCCAGCGGCCTACTCCGGGACGGCCTACGATATGGCTACACCTTC. Translation: CASGLLRDGLRYGYTF. The full variable domain, in which reference TRBV5-6 and TRBJ1-2 provide the parts outside the CDR3, is DAGVTQSPTHLIKTRGQQVTLRCSPKSGHDTVSWYQQALGQGPQFIFQYYEEEERQRGNFPDRFSGHQFPNYSSELNVNALLLGDSALYLCASGLLRDGLRYGYTFGSGTRLTVV.

This clonotype was observed many times. The genes are TRBV7-6 and TRBJ2-1; 10 nucleotides align to TRBD2. This CDR3 is 15 amino acids long. CDR1 is SGHVS, CDR2 FNYEAQ, per germline. J lost 6 bases, V lost 2 bases, and 4 bases had no gene match. The CDR3 DNA is TGTGCCAGCAGCTTACTAGCGGGGGCCAGCAATGAGCAGTTCTTC. Protein: CASSLLAGASNEQFF.

The rearrangement joins TRBV20-1 to TRBJ2-7; 7 nucleotides agree with TRBD1. The CDR3 covers 14 residues. The V gene's germline CDR1 is DFQATT and CDR2 SNEGSKA (reference sequence). V lost 3 bases to trimming and J lost 7 bases; unmatched junction nucleotides: 12. CDR3 region: CSASWQGVLREQYF. For the CDR3, the DNA is TGCAGTGCTAGTTGGCAGGGGGTCCTCCGGGAGCAGTACTTC.

The rearrangement uses TRBV6-5 and TRBJ1-1; unclear D gene. Germline values: CDR1 MNHEY, CDR2 SVGAGI. This CDR3 comprises 15 residues. Trimming removed 2 bases from V and 4 bases from J, with 14 bases in between. The CDR3 loop reads CASSYPTDEGTEAFF. Here the CDR3 DNA reads TGTGCCAGCAGTTACCCTACGGATGAGGGCACTGAAGCTTTCTTT.

In its sample, this clonotype was seen a few times. The chain employs TRBV29-1 and TRBJ1-1, with 9 positions matching TRBD1. CDR3 size: 13 residues. Unmatched junction bases numbered 5, after V lost 6 bases and J lost 3 bases. Per the germline V gene, CDR1 is SQVTM and CDR2 is ANQGSEA. This CDR3 reads CSVTGGLDTEAFF. Here the CDR3 DNA reads TGCAGCGTAACAGGGGGCTTAGACACTGAAGCTTTCTTT.

The DNA for the CDR3 is TGCAGCGTTGGAGGCCCAGGAGTGAACACTGAAGCTTTCTTT. It translates to CSVGGPGVNTEAFF. This chain uses TRBV29-1 with TRBJ1-1; D is uncertain. The CDR3 runs 14 residues. The germline gives CDR1 SQVTM, CDR2 ANQGSEA. Deletions cut 4 bases from V and 0 bases from J, with 12 bases between.

J is TRBJ2-1 and V is TRBV2; 8 bases agree with TRBD2. CDR1 is SNHLY, CDR2 FYNNEI, per germline. This CDR3 region has 15 residues. The V and J ends lost 5 bases and 4 bases, in that order; junction bases with no gene match: 7. The CDR3 is CASSRLGLDYNEQFF. The CDR3 nucleotides read TGTGCCAGCAGTCGGCTGGGACTAGATTACAATGAGCAGTTCTTC.

The chain has TRBV29-1 and TRBJ2-6, with 7 bases fitting TRBD1. The CDR3 spans 16 residues. Trimming at V came to 5 bases and at J to 1 base, leaving 8 bases not matched to a gene. CDR1 and CDR2 (germline): SQVTM, ANQGSEA. The CDR3 sequence: CSVRQGPSSGANVLTF. The CDR3 bases are TGCAGCGTTCGACAGGGTCCTAGTTCTGGGGCCAACGTCCTGACTTTC. The whole variable domain, filled in from reference TRBV29-1 and TRBJ2-6, reads SAVISQKPSRDICQRGTSLTIQCQVDSQVTMMFWYRQQPGQSLTLIATANQGSEATYESGFVIDKFPISRPNLTFSTLTVSNMSPEDSSIYLCSVRQGPSSGANVLTFGAGSRLTVL.

This clonotype was observed a few times. The genes are TRBV7-9 and TRBJ1-5; D is unresolved. Germline-derived CDR1 and CDR2 are SEHNR and FQNEAQ (reference sequence). V lost 0 bases to trimming and J lost 4 bases, with 7 bases between them. The CDR3 is made up of 14 amino acids. The CDR3 DNA reads TGTGCCAGCAGCTTAGCGTCAGAGAATCAGCCCCAGCATTTT. Translated: CASSLASENQPQHF.

The chain uses TRBV12-3 or TRBV12-4 and TRBJ1-5; tentatively, D is TRBD1 (5 bases). The CDR3 totals 13 residues. The V gene lost 11 bases and the J gene lost 0 bases, with 11 bases spanning the gap. CDR3 in DNA: TGTGCCGCCTCGGGGGGTAGCAATCAGCCCCAGCATTTT. Its translation is CAASGGSNQPQHF.

This clonotype was recorded a few times. V and J are TRBV23-1 and TRBJ1-5; 9 nucleotides agree with TRBD1. TRBV23-1 is an ORF, with its function uncertain. With 6 bases clipped from V and 6 bases from J, the junction kept 12 bases outside the gene matches. The CDR3 has 16 residues. CDR3 sequence (DNA): TGCGCCAGCAGGCTCCGGGGACAGGGTATCGTTCAGCCCCAGCATTTT. It specifies CASRLRGQGIVQPQHF.

The genes are TRBV6-6 and TRBJ1-5; a weak D match, TRBD1 (5 bases). This CDR3 spans 13 amino acids. Germline lookup yields CDR1 MNHNY and CDR2 SVGAGI (reference sequence). V was pared by 2 bases and J by 7 bases, with 9 bases between. CDR3 nucleotide sequence: TGTGCCAGCAGTTACGAGGGGAGACAGCCCCAGCATTTT. Amino acid sequence: CASSYEGRQPQHF.

The chain combines TRBV7-2 with TRBJ1-4; 7 bases match TRBD1. CDR3 length: 15 residues. The trim removed 2 bases at V and 5 bases at J, leaving 5 bases unmatched. Germline V gene lookup returns CDR1 SGHTA and CDR2 FQGNSA. The CDR3 sequence: CASSLNGQANEKLFF. DNA of the CDR3: TGTGCCAGCAGCTTAAACGGACAGGCAAATGAAAAACTGTTTTTT.

The V and J genes are TRBV7-2 and TRBJ1-2; TRBD1 is a possible D gene (6 bases). V was clipped by 4 bases and J by 8 bases, with 14 bases between them. The CDR3 sequence is 13 residues long. Per the germline V gene, CDR1 is SGHTA and CDR2 is FQGNSA. The CDR3 loop is CASSSSSGGGYTF. The CDR3 bases are TGTGCCAGCAGCTCGTCAAGCGGGGGCGGCTACACCTTC.

The chain is built from TRBV3-1 and TRBJ2-1, with 7 nucleotides matching TRBD2. The germline CDR1 and CDR2 sequences are LGHDT and YNNKEL (reference sequence). With V trimmed by 0 bases and J by 12 bases, 5 bases remained unmatched. The length of the CDR3 is 13 residues. The CDR3, as DNA: TGTGCCAGCAGCCAAGACCTAGCGGCCCCGCAGTTCTTC. It codes for CASSQDLAAPQFF.